The 4 T cell receptor beta chains given below trace back to one sample, sequenced in a study of T cells in Graves' hyperthyroidism and ophthalmopathy. What was amplified from RNA transcripts were TCR beta CDR3 regions. When the TCR CDR3 underwent first-round RT-PCR, the HTBI primer set was used. In TCRdb, the multiplex PCR reads were re-called with MiXCR into one record per CDR3 protein. Among 490,000 or so distinct CDR3 sequences, roughly 21% were seen once, and the ten largest hold 47%. Sequenced sample: blood. The receptors were sampled from a man aged 35 to 55 with Graves' ophthalmopathy.

The chain is built from TRBV29-1 and TRBJ1-2; TRBD1 aligns across 8 bases. V was pared by 7 bases and J by 7 bases, with 11 bases of the junction left unmatched. The length of the CDR3 is 13 residues. Germline V gives CDR1 SQVTM, CDR2 ANQGSEA. The CDR3 DNA is TGCAGCGATATAGGACAGGGAGGGGTTGGCTACACCTTC. Its translation is CSDIGQGGVGYTF.

Concerning this clonotype itself: This may arise from a read error, as a much more abundant clone is one base away. The chain recombines TRBV15 with TRBJ2-7; TRBD1 matches at 7 bases. Germline assignment: CDR1 LNHNV and CDR2 YYDKDF (reference sequence). The CDR3 consists of 16 residues. The CDR3 coding sequence is TGTGCCACCAGCGGAGATCGAGGCAGGGGGTTCGACGAGCAGTACTTC. Amino acid sequence: CATSGDRGRGFDEQYF. The full variable domain, rest sourced from reference TRBV15 and TRBJ2-7, is DAMVIQNPRYQVTQFGKPVTLSCSQTLNHNVMYWYQQKSSQAPKLLFHYYDKDFNNEADTPDNFQSRRPNTSFCFLDIRSPGLGDTAMYLCATSGDRGRGFDEQYFGPGTRLTVT.

Regarding this clonotype: Being one base from a much bigger clone, this may be a read error. The chain recombines TRBV5-1 with TRBJ2-1; tentative D call: TRBD1 (6 bases). CDR1 and CDR2 (germline): SGHRS, YFSETQ. The CDR3 contains 15 residues. This chain's CDR3 is CANSLGQTDYNEQFF. The CDR3 bases are TGCGCCAACAGCCTGGGACAAACCGACTACAATGAGCAGTTCTTC.

The table lists this clonotype with many counts. The V call is TRBV29-1, the J call TRBJ2-4, with D possibly being TRBD1 (6 bases). V shed 4 bases and J shed 1 base, with 11 bases lying between them. Germline V gene data show CDR1 as SQVTM and CDR2 as ANQGSEA. The CDR3 totals 14 residues. CDR3 sequence reads: CSVAQGTAKNIQYF. CDR3 in DNA: TGCAGCGTTGCGCAGGGGACCGCCAAAAACATTCAGTACTTC. The full variable domain, completed using reference TRBV29-1 and TRBJ2-4, is SAVISQKPSRDICQRGTSLTIQCQVDSQVTMMFWYRQQPGQSLTLIATANQGSEATYESGFVIDKFPISRPNLTFSTLTVSNMSPEDSSIYLCSVAQGTAKNIQYFGAGTRLSVL.